A single T cell receptor beta chain is shown here with its context. Its specificity is not known. Germline V lookup: CDR1 SGDLS, CDR2 YYNGEE. The CDR3 spans 16 residues. Trimming stripped 3 bases from V and 1 base from J, with 16 bases between. This entry comes from a study of cytotoxic CD8 clonotypes in ibrutinib-treated CLL. Study in general: Around 12 relapsed/refractory, approximately 15 treatment-naive; under 18 IGHV unmutated. Partial responders about 25, complete 2; 12 progressed and about 15 stayed in remission by median about 6 years.

Profiled with immunoSEQ multiplex PCR; TCRdb holds only in-frame clones, not every one. The sample carries some 140,000 clones, around 93% recorded once. Overall study results and limits: Shared public clonotypes were rare, and on treatment they either got smaller or stayed the same.

The sequence derives from a human donor with chronic lymphocytic leukemia. Source: PBMCs, taken after 12 months of ibrutinib treatment. This chain links TRBV9 with TRBJ1-1; a weak D match, TRBD1 (5 bases). CDR3: CASSADSVNWNTEAFF. Here the CDR3 DNA reads TGTGCCAGCAGCGCCGACAGTGTAAACTGGAACACTGAAGCTTTCTTT.